This passage covers 11 T cell receptor beta chains from one sample sequenced in a study of blood T cell repertoires in COVID-19. Method: immunoSEQ multiplex PCR; TCRdb's copy keeps in-frame clones and lacks some. The data contain a few hundred thousand clones, 75% to 90% of them singletons. Sequences were obtained from peripheral blood. Receptors originate from a woman between 45 and 60 years old with COVID-19, enrolled during active disease.

This clone was counted once. This chain connects TRBV11-3 to TRBJ1-4, with TRBD1 as a possible D gene (5 bases). CDR3 size: 18 residues. Germline values: CDR1 SGHNT, CDR2 YENEEA. V was clipped by 0 bases and J by 5 bases, with 19 bases between them. The CDR3 loop reads CASSLDLDKRTVNEKLFF. The DNA of the CDR3 is TGTGCCAGCAGCTTAGATTTGGACAAAAGGACGGTCAATGAAAAACTGTTTTTT.

The V gene is TRBV5-1, the J gene TRBJ2-1; TRBD2 aligns across 7 bases. V dropped 0 bases and J dropped 4; count of bases not matched to a gene: 7. The CDR3 consists of 16 residues. In germline, CDR1 is SGHRS, CDR2 YFSETQ. CDR3 in amino acids: CASSLDSGGRYNEQFF. DNA of the CDR3: TGCGCCAGCAGCTTGGATTCGGGAGGCAGGTACAATGAGCAGTTCTTC.

The V gene is TRBV6-6, the J gene TRBJ2-7; D may be TRBD2 (6 bases). Per the germline V gene, CDR1 is MNHNY and CDR2 is SVGAGI (reference sequence). The CDR3 runs 14 residues. The V and J ends lost 4 bases and 5 bases respectively, with 15 bases between them. CDR3 coding DNA: TGTGCCAGCAGTTCTTACCGGGACTCGCACGAGCAGTACTTC. Amino acid sequence: CASSSYRDSHEQYF.

The chain carries TRBV25-1 and TRBJ1-6; no firm D call. The length of the CDR3 is 15 residues. The germline V gene encodes CDR1 MGHDK and CDR2 SYGVNS. V lost 4 bases and J 6 bases, leaving 13 bases between the germline ends. The CDR3 DNA sequence: TGTGCCAGCAGTGTAGGAGCCTACCCTAATTCACCCCTCCACTTT. It is translated as CASSVGAYPNSPLHF.

The rearrangement links TRBV19 to TRBJ2-2; possible D gene TRBD2, 5 bases. The CDR3 runs 13 residues. With 5 bases removed from V and 7 bases from J, the gap between germline ends came to 11 bases. Germline-derived CDR1 and CDR2 are LNHDA and SQIVND (reference sequence). The DNA for the CDR3 is TGTGCCAGTAGTCCTTTGGCGGGCGGGGAGCTGTTTTTT. Its protein is CASSPLAGGELFF.

This chain joins TRBV19 and TRBJ2-3, with a possible D match to TRBD2 (5 bases). The CDR3 has 14 residues. Germline CDR1 LNHDA, CDR2 SQIVND (reference sequence). V was clipped by 6 bases and J by 2 bases, with 12 bases between them. CDR3 protein: CASSPGLLTDTQYF. The CDR3 coding sequence is TGTGCCAGTAGCCCGGGATTACTCACAGATACGCAGTATTTT.

The V call is TRBV5-1, the J call TRBJ1-1; 10 nucleotides line up with TRBD1. Germline values: CDR1 SGHRS, CDR2 YFSETQ. CDR3 length equals 18 residues. V shed 2 bases, J shed 0 bases, and the junction held 10 bases outside the gene matches. The CDR3 spells CASSLGDRGFLMNTEAFF. Written as DNA, the CDR3 is TGCGCCAGCAGCTTAGGGGACAGGGGATTCCTCATGAACACTGAAGCTTTCTTT.

V usage is TRBV19 and J usage is TRBJ2-1; 12 positions agree with TRBD2. Per the germline V gene, CDR1 is LNHDA and CDR2 is SQIVND (reference sequence). This CDR3 spans 15 amino acids. J gave up 6 bases and V 6 bases, and 6 bases lay outside the gene matches. CDR3 sequence reads: CASRTTSGRLNEQFF. In nucleotides, the CDR3 is TGTGCCAGTAGGACAACTAGCGGGAGGCTCAATGAGCAGTTCTTC.

The CDR3 is CASSVGGRAGEQFF. The CDR3 coding sequence is TGTGCCAGCAGCGTAGGAGGGAGGGCCGGTGAGCAGTTCTTC. V gene TRBV9 combines with J gene TRBJ2-1; the match to TRBD2 covers 7 bases. CDR3 length: 14 amino acids. In germline, CDR1 is SGDLS, CDR2 YYNGEE. The ends lost 0 bases at V and 9 bases at J; junction bases unmatched: 6.

This clone appeared once. V and J are TRBV2 and TRBJ2-3; D possibly corresponds to TRBD2 (6 bases). Trimming cost V 6 bases and J 0 bases, with 10 bases left between them. Germline V gene lookup returns CDR1 SNHLY and CDR2 FYNNEI. The CDR3 consists of 14 residues. CDR3 DNA sequence: TGTGCCAGCAGGCGGGGAGGAAGCACAGATACGCAGTATTTT. Translated: CASRRGGSTDTQYF. The variable domain in full, completed from reference TRBV2 and TRBJ2-3, reads EPEVTQTPSHQVTQMGQEVILRCVPISNHLYFYWYRQILGQKVEFLVSFYNNEISEKSEIFDDQFSVERPDGSNFTLKIRSTKLEDSAMYFCASRRGGSTDTQYFGPGTRLTVL.

The chain carries TRBV7-9 and TRBJ2-7; possibly TRBD1 for D (5 bases). The CDR3 extends over 13 amino acids. CDR1 is SEHNR, CDR2 FQNEAQ, per germline (reference sequence). The ends were cut back, 2 bases at V and 6 bases at J, with 11 bases in the middle. The CDR3 spells CASSLFRVGEQYF. CDR3 nucleotides: TGTGCCAGCAGCTTATTCAGGGTGGGCGAGCAGTACTTC.